A selection of T cell receptor beta chains follows, all from one sample in a study of OX40 agonist ivuxolimab in advanced cancers. Profiled with immunoSEQ multiplex PCR; TCRdb holds only in-frame clones, not every one. This sample has tens of thousands of clones, with approximately 82% found just once. The sequencing used CD4+ or CD8+ T cells sorted from blood, collected in a trial of the OX40 agonist ivuxolimab. These receptors were collected from an adult with an advanced solid tumor such as melanoma, head and neck, liver or kidney cancer. CDR3s include the opening cysteine and the closing phenylalanine or tryptophan. The D gene is left open where the match is weak. The size field is filled for only some rows; it gives once, few, many or a size class.

len,j_gene,v_gene,abundance,d_gene,CDR3aa,CDR3nt
11,TRBJ2-1,TRBV5-1,NA,NA,CASSYANEQFF,TGCGCCAGCAGCTATGCCAATGAGCAGTTCTTC
13,TRBJ2-5,TRBV15,NA,NA,CATSRVGEETQYF,TGTGCCACCAGCAGAGTAGGGGAAGAGACCCAGTACTTC
13,TRBJ1-6,TRBV11-3,once,NA,CASSLDPSSPLHF,TGTGCCAGCAGCTTAGATCCAAGTTCACCCCTCCACTTT
14,TRBJ1-2,TRBV29-1,NA,NA,CSVEPIGAVYGYTF,TGCAGCGTTGAGCCCATAGGGGCCGTCTATGGCTACACCTTC
14,TRBJ1-2,TRBV27,NA,NA,CASSLRGTDYGYTF,TGTGCCAGCAGTTTACGAGGGACGGACTATGGCTACACCTTC
15,TRBJ1-2,TRBV7-2,NA,NA,CASSFRDTTNYGYTF,TGTGCCAGCAGCTTCCGGGACACAACTAACTATGGCTACACCTTC
10,TRBJ1-1,TRBV28,NA,NA,CASQTTEAFF,TGTGCCAGCCAGACGACTGAAGCTTTCTTT
15,TRBJ2-3,TRBV7-2,once,TRBD2,CASSLVASGGRTQYF,TGTGCCAGCAGCTTAGTAGCTAGCGGGGGGCGTACGCAGTATTTT
16,TRBJ1-2,TRBV4-1,NA,TRBD1,CASSPNWDRGQGGYTF,TGCGCCAGCAGCCCAAATTGGGACAGGGGGCAAGGTGGCTACACCTTC
13,TRBJ2-7,TRBV6-5,NA,NA,CASSPRGTYEQYF,TGTGCCAGCAGCCCCCGCGGTACCTACGAGCAGTACTTC
20,TRBJ2-1,TRBV4-2,NA,TRBD2,CASSPLRGSGDRGSYNEQFF,TGTGCCAGCAGCCCCCTCCGTGGTAGCGGGGATCGGGGATCCTACAATGAGCAGTTCTTC
11,TRBJ1-1,TRBV30,NA,NA,CAWSGQVEAFF,TGTGCCTGGAGTGGGCAAGTTGAAGCTTTCTTT
13,TRBJ2-2,TRBV19,NA,NA,CASANPNTGELFF,TGTGCCAGCGCGAATCCGAACACCGGGGAGCTGTTTTTT
13,TRBJ1-2,TRBV5-1,NA,NA,CASSRGENYGYTF,TGCGCCAGCAGCAGGGGGGAAAACTATGGCTACACCTTC
13,TRBJ2-7,TRBV14,once,TRBD1,CASRDREFYEQYF,TGTGCCAGCAGAGACAGGGAGTTCTACGAGCAGTACTTC
14,TRBJ1-3,TRBV19,few,NA,CASTLLTAGNTIYF,TGTGCCAGTACCCTACTGACAGCTGGAAACACCATATATTTT
16,TRBJ2-3,TRBV9,NA,NA,CASSVAGGASTDTQYF,TGTGCCAGCAGCGTGGCCGGAGGGGCTAGCACAGATACGCAGTATTTT
15,TRBJ1-2,TRBV7-2,NA,TRBD1,CASSQGGTGQRGYTF,TGTGCCAGCAGCCAGGGGGGGACAGGGCAGCGAGGCTACACCTTC
14,TRBJ1-5,TRBV29-1,NA,TRBD1,CSVGEDRGDQPQHF,TGCAGCGTTGGGGAGGACAGGGGAGATCAGCCCCAGCATTTT
13,TRBJ1-1,TRBV6-6,NA,NA,CASRRPPNTEAFF,TGTGCCAGCAGAAGGCCTCCCAACACTGAAGCTTTCTTT
14,TRBJ2-7,TRBV19,NA,TRBD1,CASRSTGATYEQYF,TGTGCCAGTAGATCCACAGGGGCTACTTACGAGCAGTACTTC
12,TRBJ1-6,TRBV28,NA,NA,CASSLEASPLHF,TGTGCCAGCAGTTTAGAGGCTTCACCCCTCCACTTT
13,TRBJ2-2,TRBV7-9,NA,TRBD2,CASSFGRTGELFF,TGTGCCAGCAGCTTCGGGAGGACCGGGGAGCTGTTTTTT
14,TRBJ2-3,TRBV6-6,NA,TRBD1,CASTWDSHTDTQYF,TGTGCCAGCACCTGGGACAGCCACACAGATACGCAGTATTTT
11,TRBJ2-5,TRBV7-2,NA,NA,CASSTGETQYF,TGTGCCAGCAGCACTGGAGAGACCCAGTACTTC
14,TRBJ2-7,TRBV7-9,NA,NA,CASSPGRSSYEQYF,TGTGCCAGCAGCCCGGGACGGAGCTCCTACGAGCAGTACTTC